The rows below give T cell receptor beta chains drawn from one sample of a study of CD8 T cells in ankylosing spondylitis. One entry per CDR3 protein, called by TCRdb with MiXCR from the 5' RACE reads. The table records about 270,000 distinct CDR3 sequences, roughly 32% of them present only once. The specimen was blood, either unsorted or a sorted T cell fraction (not recorded which). These receptors all stem from a male donor with ankylosing spondylitis or in good health (not recorded which). Both conserved end residues are part of each CDR3. The order of the fields is clone size, V gene, D gene, J gene, CDR3 protein, CDR3 DNA. A D gene is named only where the DNA matches it firmly. Rows may omit the clone size; those that give it use once, few, many or a size class.

size: NA; V: TRBV7-7; D: TRBD1; J: TRBJ2-7; CDR3: CASSLGTGSIYEQYF; DNA: TGTGCCAGCAGCCTGGGGACAGGGAGCATCTACGAGCAGTACTTC
size: NA; V: TRBV15; D: NA; J: TRBJ1-1; CDR3: CATSTMDSTEAFF; DNA: TGTGCCACCAGCACGATGGATAGCACTGAAGCTTTCTTT
size: NA; V: TRBV12-3/TRBV12-4; D: NA; J: TRBJ2-7; CDR3: CASSKQGTVSYEQYF; DNA: TGTGCCAGCAGCAAACAGGGTACTGTCTCCTACGAGCAGTACTTC
size: NA; V: TRBV5-1; D: NA; J: TRBJ2-3; CDR3: CASSLGTEYTDTQYF; DNA: TGCGCCAGCAGCTTGGGTACGGAGTACACAGATACGCAGTATTTT
size: many; V: TRBV6-5; D: NA; J: TRBJ2-7; CDR3: CASSYSSGLYEQYF; DNA: TGTGCCAGCAGTTACTCCTCCGGGTTGTACGAGCAGTACTTC
size: few; V: TRBV6-5; D: NA; J: TRBJ2-7; CDR3: CASSYSFGIALYEQYF; DNA: TGTGCCAGCAGTTACTCGTTTGGGATTGCTCTTTACGAGCAGTACTTC
size: few; V: TRBV20-1; D: NA; J: TRBJ2-7; CDR3: CSARGGDEQYF; DNA: TGCAGTGCTAGAGGAGGGGACGAGCAGTACTTC
size: many; V: TRBV27; D: NA; J: TRBJ2-3; CDR3: CASSPTTDTQYF; DNA: TGTGCCAGCAGTCCGACCACAGATACGCAGTATTTT
size: NA; V: TRBV7-2; D: TRBD1; J: TRBJ1-2; CDR3: CASSLRAGGARGYTF; DNA: TGTGCCAGCAGCTTAAGGGCAGGGGGCGCGAGAGGCTACACCTTC
size: once; V: TRBV20-1; D: NA; J: TRBJ1-2; CDR3: CSARGGVSGGYTF; DNA: TGCAGTGCTAGAGGGGGCGTTTCGGGTGGCTACACCTTC
size: few; V: TRBV5-5; D: NA; J: TRBJ2-1; CDR3: CASSLEVYEQFF; DNA: TGTGCCAGCAGCTTGGAGGTCTATGAGCAGTTCTTC
size: NA; V: TRBV24-1; D: NA; J: TRBJ2-1; CDR3: CATRLTGSNEQFF; DNA: TGTGCCACCAGACTTACAGGTAGCAATGAGCAGTTCTTC
size: NA; V: TRBV6-1; D: NA; J: TRBJ2-5; CDR3: CASVKGAGETQYF; DNA: TGTGCCAGCGTCAAGGGAGCAGGAGAGACCCAGTACTTC
size: NA; V: TRBV12-3/TRBV12-4; D: NA; J: TRBJ1-6; CDR3: CAIRGSYNSPLHF; DNA: TGTGCCATCCGCGGGAGCTATAATTCACCCCTGCACTTT
size: few; V: TRBV12-3/TRBV12-4; D: NA; J: TRBJ1-4; CDR3: CASSYRKTNEKLFF; DNA: TGTGCCAGCAGTTACAGGAAGACCAATGAAAAACTGTTTTTT
size: NA; V: TRBV20-1; D: TRBD2; J: TRBJ2-7; CDR3: CSARVTAGGSYEQYF; DNA: TGCAGTGCTAGAGTTACAGCGGGGGGATCCTACGAGCAGTACTTC
size: few; V: TRBV7-3; D: NA; J: TRBJ2-5; CDR3: CASSLKGQETQYF; DNA: TGTGCCAGCAGCTTAAAAGGGCAAGAGACCCAGTACTTC
size: NA; V: TRBV6-1; D: TRBD2; J: TRBJ2-3; CDR3: CASSGLAGDFDTQYF; DNA: TGTGCCAGCAGTGGCCTAGCGGGGGACTTCGATACGCAGTATTTT
size: NA; V: TRBV11-2; D: NA; J: TRBJ2-3; CDR3: CASSLRLGGRVFADTQYF; DNA: TGTGCCAGCAGCTTACGACTAGGGGGGCGGGTTTTTGCAGATACGCAGTATTTT
size: few; V: TRBV29-1; D: NA; J: TRBJ1-3; CDR3: CSVEDLQAGGTGNTIYF; DNA: TGCAGCGTTGAAGATCTTCAAGCAGGAGGAACTGGAAACACCATATATTTT
size: NA; V: TRBV20-1; D: NA; J: TRBJ2-4; CDR3: CSARRGGRTAKNIQYF; DNA: TGCAGTGCTAGACGAGGGGGAAGGACAGCCAAAAACATTCAGTACTTC
size: NA; V: TRBV10-3; D: NA; J: TRBJ2-3; CDR3: CAISESKGPSTDTQYF; DNA: TGTGCCATCAGTGAGTCTAAAGGGCCAAGCACAGATACGCAGTATTTT
size: few; V: TRBV6-5; D: NA; J: TRBJ2-5; CDR3: CARQGWETQYF; DNA: TGTGCCAGACAGGGATGGGAGACCCAGTACTTC
size: many; V: TRBV20-1; D: NA; J: TRBJ1-3; CDR3: CSARPQHFDGYSGNTIYF; DNA: TGCAGTGCTCGGCCCCAACATTTTGACGGATACTCTGGAAACACCATATATTTT
size: NA; V: TRBV18; D: NA; J: TRBJ2-2; CDR3: CASSPQSGELFF; DNA: TGTGCCAGCTCACCACAGAGCGGGGAGCTGTTTTTT
size: many; V: TRBV20-1; D: NA; J: TRBJ2-6; CDR3: CSARDRKGMAGANVLTF; DNA: TGCAGTGCTAGAGATCGAAAGGGAATGGCTGGGGCCAACGTCCTGACTTTC
size: NA; V: TRBV10-3; D: NA; J: TRBJ2-7; CDR3: CAISEADRNSYEQYF; DNA: TGTGCCATCAGTGAGGCAGACAGAAACTCCTACGAGCAGTACTTC
size: NA; V: TRBV20-1; D: TRBD2; J: TRBJ2-3; CDR3: CSAVTGTSGRDTQYF; DNA: TGCAGTGCTGTGACCGGGACTAGCGGGAGGGATACGCAGTATTTT
size: NA; V: TRBV20-1; D: NA; J: TRBJ1-1; CDR3: CSAAQGSNTEAFF; DNA: TGCAGTGCGGCACAGGGAAGTAACACTGAAGCTTTCTTT
size: few; V: TRBV20-1; D: TRBD1; J: TRBJ2-2; CDR3: CSARSGTGGTGELFF; DNA: TGCAGTGCTAGATCCGGCACAGGGGGCACCGGGGAGCTGTTTTTT
size: NA; V: TRBV10-3; D: NA; J: TRBJ2-2; CDR3: CAISEGRGTGELFF; DNA: TGTGCCATCAGTGAGGGGCGCGGGACCGGGGAGCTGTTTTTT
size: NA; V: TRBV7-2; D: NA; J: TRBJ2-7; CDR3: CASSLRDPGGEQYF; DNA: TGTGCCAGCAGCTTAAGGGACCCCGGGGGAGAGCAGTACTTC
size: few; V: TRBV5-1; D: TRBD2; J: TRBJ2-1; CDR3: CASSPTPLAGRLNEQFF; DNA: TGCGCCAGCAGCCCTACTCCGCTAGCGGGGAGACTTAATGAGCAGTTCTTC